These 18 T cell receptor beta chains originate from one sample sequenced in a study of sequential checkpoint blockade in melanoma. The treatment: randomized to nivolumab then ipilimumab (arm A) or the reverse (arm B). The protocol was immunoSEQ multiplex PCR, while the TCRdb copy is restricted to in-frame clones and leaves out a portion. This sample yields 15,000 to 20,000 clones, of which 72% are seen a single time; over 20% belongs to the top ten. Sequences were derived from CD8+ T cells sorted from blood (inferred from file names), sampled from a patient given nivolumab and ipilimumab in sequence. The receptors originated from a human donor with melanoma.

The chain recombines TRBV7-9 with TRBJ1-1; the D is unclear. The V gene's germline CDR1 is SEHNR and CDR2 FQNEAQ (reference sequence). V gave up 5 bases and J gave up 3 bases, with 13 bases separating them. This CDR3 region has 14 residues. CDR3: CASSTREGDTEAFF. The CDR3 nucleotides are TGTGCCAGCAGCACCCGGGAAGGCGACACTGAAGCTTTCTTT.

V usage is TRBV27 and J usage is TRBJ1-5; 7 nucleotides agree with TRBD1. Per the germline V gene, CDR1 is MNHEY and CDR2 is SMNVEV (reference sequence). V lost 4 bases, J lost 3 bases, and 12 bases stayed unmatched. The CDR3 is 17 residues long. CDR3 sequence (DNA): TGTGCCAGCAGTTCACACCTCCGACAGGGTTCCAATCAGCCCCAGCATTTT. This translates into CASSSHLRQGSNQPQHF.

The CDR3 nucleotides are TGTGCCAGCAGCGTCGCACAGGGGTTCGGGGAGCTGTTTTTT. Its protein is CASSVAQGFGELFF. The chain uses TRBV21-1 and TRBJ2-2; the D call of TRBD1 is as the table states it, not checked on the DNA. TRBV21-1 corresponds to a pseudogene. The CDR3 totals 14 residues.

The chain carries TRBV7-8 and TRBJ2-7; TRBD1 is a possible D gene (6 bases). V lost 5 bases and J lost 3, with 8 bases in between. CDR3 length equals 12 residues. Germline V gene data show CDR1 as SGHVS and CDR2 as FQNEAQ. CDR3 sequence reads: CASSLQGYEQYF. The CDR3 region has the DNA TGTGCCAGCAGCCTACAGGGCTACGAGCAGTACTTC.

This clone came up once. The chain couples TRBV4-1 to TRBJ2-7; possibly TRBD2 for D (6 bases). The CDR3 covers 15 residues. V dropped 3 bases and J dropped 3 bases, with 15 bases sitting between them. Germline lookup yields CDR1 MGHRA and CDR2 YSYEKL. The CDR3 nucleotides are TGCGCCAGCAGCCACGGTGGGGGGTCTTACTACGAGCAGTACTTC. It encodes CASSHGGGSYYEQYF.

The CDR3 loop is CASSLSGGWGNQPQHF. In DNA, the CDR3 is TGTGCCAGCAGTTTATCAGGAGGGTGGGGCAATCAGCCCCAGCATTTT. The chain combines TRBV27 with TRBJ1-5, with D unresolved. Germline assignment: CDR1 MNHEY and CDR2 SMNVEV (reference sequence). V was cut by 0 bases and J by 2 bases, with 11 bases left in between. The length of the CDR3 is 16 residues.

The rearrangement uses TRBV27 and TRBJ1-2; D not resolved. In germline, CDR1 is MNHEY, CDR2 SMNVEV (reference sequence). The CDR3 totals 14 residues. Trimming removed 2 bases at V and 6 bases at J, with 13 bases between. CDR3 sequence: CASSLNWEKNGYTF. As DNA, the CDR3 is TGTGCCAGCAGTTTAAATTGGGAGAAGAATGGCTACACCTTC.

The CDR3 is CASSLIPGTGFLNTEAFF. The CDR3 nucleotides are TGTGCCAGCAGCTTAATCCCCGGGACAGGGTTTTTGAACACTGAAGCTTTCTTT. The V gene is TRBV7-8, the J gene TRBJ1-1, with 9 bases that match TRBD1. V lost 2 bases to trimming and J lost 0 bases; unmatched junction nucleotides: 10. CDR1 and CDR2 (germline): SGHVS, FQNEAQ. The CDR3 has 18 residues.

The chain is built from TRBV6-6 and TRBJ1-2; the D gene is possibly TRBD1 (6 bases). Germline V lookup: CDR1 MNHNY, CDR2 SVGAGI (reference sequence). There are 13 residues in the CDR3. Trimming removed 5 bases from V and 3 bases from J, with 10 bases in between. The CDR3 region is CASSTGRDYGYTF. The CDR3 DNA reads as TGTGCCAGCAGTACAGGGAGGGACTATGGCTACACCTTC.

This chain links TRBV2 with TRBJ2-5; 8 bases map to TRBD2. The CDR3 is made up of 15 amino acids. The ends lost 6 bases at V and 2 bases at J; junction bases unmatched: 8. The germline V gene has CDR1 SNHLY and CDR2 FYNNEI. The CDR3 protein is CASSWWGGGQETQYF. CDR3 coding DNA: TGTGCCAGCAGCTGGTGGGGCGGGGGGCAAGAGACCCAGTACTTC.

The genes are TRBV21-1 and TRBJ1-2; TRBD1 is the table's D call, not checked against the DNA. TRBV21-1 is shown as a pseudogene. The CDR3 covers 16 residues. For the CDR3, the DNA is TGTGCCAGCAGCCGGGACAGGGTTGAAGCTAACTATGGCTACACCTTC. This encodes CASSRDRVEANYGYTF.

J is TRBJ2-7 and V is TRBV7-6, with 7 positions matching TRBD2. The CDR3 has 14 amino acids. Trimming cost V 5 bases and J 9 bases; bases outside gene matches: 13. CDR1 is SGHVS and CDR2 is FNYEAQ in the germline V gene. The CDR3 DNA follows: TGTGCCAGCAGCCGAGACGCGGGAGTGGCGGTGCAGTACTTC. Translating gives CASSRDAGVAVQYF.

This chain connects TRBV7-9 to TRBJ1-3; D is uncertain. CDR3 length: 13 residues. CDR1 SEHNR and CDR2 FQNEAQ come from the germline V gene (reference sequence). Trimming shortened V by 6 bases and J by 3 bases, and 9 bases separated the two germline ends. The CDR3 DNA sequence: TGTGCCAGCAGAATACACATTGGAAACACCATATATTTT. Its translation: CASRIHIGNTIYF.

CDR3 loop: CASSPDRGGGYTF. The CDR3 nucleotides read TGTGCCAGTAGCCCTGACAGGGGCGGTGGCTACACCTTC. The chain links TRBV19 to TRBJ1-2; 8 bases match TRBD1. Unmatched junction bases numbered 7, after V lost 6 bases and J lost 7 bases. Germline CDR1 and CDR2: LNHDA and SQIVND (reference sequence). There are 13 residues in the CDR3. The full variable domain, its missing parts supplied by reference TRBV19 and TRBJ1-2, is DGGITQSPKYLFRKEGQNVTLSCEQNLNHDAMYWYRQDPGQGLRLIYYSQIVNDFQKGDIAEGYSVSREKKESFPLTVTSAQKNPTAFYLCASSPDRGGGYTFGSGTRLTVV.

In its sample, this clone was seen a few times. The chain recombines TRBV7-8 with TRBJ2-7; 8 bases are shared with TRBD1. The CDR3 runs to 13 residues. Germline V gene lookup returns CDR1 SGHVS and CDR2 FQNEAQ. The junction had 6 bases not matched to a gene; V was cut back by 5 bases and J by 6 bases. The CDR3 DNA follows: TGTGCCAGCAGCGTAGGACAGGGAAGCGAGCAGTACTTC. This encodes CASSVGQGSEQYF.

The V gene is TRBV19, the J gene TRBJ1-5; TRBD1 matches at 7 bases. CDR3 length: 14 amino acids. J was trimmed by 5 bases and V by 4 bases; bases with no gene match: 5. Germline values: CDR1 LNHDA, CDR2 SQIVND (reference sequence). The CDR3 sequence is CASSTDREDQPQHF. For the CDR3, the DNA is TGTGCCAGTAGTACAGACAGGGAGGATCAGCCCCAGCATTTT. Combining the CDR3 with reference TRBV19 and TRBJ1-5 gives the whole variable domain DGGITQSPKYLFRKEGQNVTLSCEQNLNHDAMYWYRQDPGQGLRLIYYSQIVNDFQKGDIAEGYSVSREKKESFPLTVTSAQKNPTAFYLCASSTDREDQPQHFGDGTRLSIL.

The V call is TRBV5-1, the J call TRBJ2-7, with a possible D match to TRBD2 (5 bases). CDR1 is SGHRS, CDR2 YFSETQ, per germline. V gave up 2 bases and J gave up 0 bases, with 12 bases separating them. This CDR3 has 15 residues. The CDR3 is CASSFSGESSYEQYF. CDR3 nucleotide sequence: TGCGCCAGCAGCTTCTCCGGGGAGAGCTCCTACGAGCAGTACTTC.

The V call is TRBV6-1, the J call TRBJ2-7; the match to TRBD1 covers 12 bases. Germline CDR1 and CDR2: MNHNS and SASEGT. V trimming: 7 bases; J trimming: 4 bases; junction bases outside the gene matches: 5. CDR3 length: 14 residues. The CDR3 loop reads CASTPGQGAYEQYF. DNA of the CDR3: TGTGCCAGCACCCCGGGACAGGGGGCGTACGAGCAGTACTTC.